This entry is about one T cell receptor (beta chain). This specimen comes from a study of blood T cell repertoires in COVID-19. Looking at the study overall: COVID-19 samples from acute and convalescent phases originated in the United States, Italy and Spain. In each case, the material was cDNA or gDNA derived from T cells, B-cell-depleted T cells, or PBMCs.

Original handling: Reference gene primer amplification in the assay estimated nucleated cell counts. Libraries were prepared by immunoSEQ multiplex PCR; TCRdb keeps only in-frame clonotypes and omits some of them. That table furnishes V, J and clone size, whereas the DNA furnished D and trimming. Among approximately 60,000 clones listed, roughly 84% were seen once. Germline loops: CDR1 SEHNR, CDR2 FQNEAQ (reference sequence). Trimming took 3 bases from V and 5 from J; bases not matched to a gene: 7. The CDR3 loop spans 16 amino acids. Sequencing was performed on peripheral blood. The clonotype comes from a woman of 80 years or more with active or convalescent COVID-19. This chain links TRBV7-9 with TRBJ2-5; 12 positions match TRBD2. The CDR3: CASSFGLAGIAETQYF. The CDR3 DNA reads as TGTGCCAGCAGCTTCGGACTAGCGGGGATTGCGGAGACCCAGTACTTC.